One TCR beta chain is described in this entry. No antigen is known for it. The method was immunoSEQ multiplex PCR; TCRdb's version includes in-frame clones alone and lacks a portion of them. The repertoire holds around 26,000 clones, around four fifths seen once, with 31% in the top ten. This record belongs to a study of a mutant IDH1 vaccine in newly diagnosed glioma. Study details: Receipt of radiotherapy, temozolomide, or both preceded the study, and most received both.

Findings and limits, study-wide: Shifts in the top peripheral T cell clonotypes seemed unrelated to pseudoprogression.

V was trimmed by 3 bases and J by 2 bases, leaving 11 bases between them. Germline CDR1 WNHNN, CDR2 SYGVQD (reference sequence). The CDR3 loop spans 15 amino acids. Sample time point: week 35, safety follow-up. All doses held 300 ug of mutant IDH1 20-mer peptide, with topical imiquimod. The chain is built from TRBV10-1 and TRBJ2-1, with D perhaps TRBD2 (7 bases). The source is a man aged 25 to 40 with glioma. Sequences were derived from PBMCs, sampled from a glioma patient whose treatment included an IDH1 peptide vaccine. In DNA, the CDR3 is TGCGCCAGCAGTGAAGGGGGAGGGCCCTACAATGAGCAGTTCTTC. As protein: CASSEGGGPYNEQFF.